The 12 T cell receptor beta chains below come from one sample, sequenced in a study of blood T cell repertoires in COVID-19. Generated by immunoSEQ multiplex PCR, the TCRdb table keeps only in-frame clones and is missing some. Of 45,000 to 50,000 clones in the sample, around 86% were seen once. The sample comprised peripheral blood. The receptors stem from a woman aged 80 or over with COVID-19, enrolled during active disease.

The chain joins TRBV5-1 to TRBJ2-5, with a tentative D call TRBD2 (6 bases). This CDR3 contains 16 residues. The germline gives CDR1 SGHRS, CDR2 YFSETQ. V lost 1 base, J lost 5 bases, and 18 bases lay in between. The CDR3 sequence: CASSLHFRDWDETQYF. CDR3 DNA: TGCGCCAGCAGCTTGCACTTCCGGGACTGGGACGAGACCCAGTACTTC.

The chain is built from TRBV28 and TRBJ1-5; the D gene is possibly TRBD1 (6 bases). CDR3 length equals 15 residues. Germline V gene sequence: CDR1 MDHEN, CDR2 SYDVKM. V shed 2 bases and J shed 1 base, with 9 bases lying between them. CDR3 bases: TGTGCCAGCAGTTTACCCCAGGGGAGCAATCAGCCCCAGCATTTT. Residues: CASSLPQGSNQPQHF. Supplemented by reference TRBV28 and TRBJ1-5, the full variable domain reads DVKVTQSSRYLVKRTGEKVFLECVQDMDHENMFWYRQDPGLGLRLIYFSYDVKMKEKGDIPEGYSVSREKKERFSLILESASTNQTSMYLCASSLPQGSNQPQHFGDGTRLSIL.

V is TRBV3-1 (or the pseudogene TRBV3-2) and J is TRBJ2-1; D possibly corresponds to TRBD1 (6 bases). This CDR3 has 14 amino acids. The V end lost 5 bases, the J end lost 5 bases, and 13 bases lay between the germline ends. Germline V gene sequence: CDR1 LGHDT, CDR2 YNNKEL (reference sequence). CDR3 protein: CASSSRDKNNEQFF. The CDR3 DNA is TGTGCCAGCAGCTCCCGGGACAAGAACAATGAGCAGTTCTTC.

The sample holds a few counts of this clone. This chain connects TRBV4-1 to TRBJ2-7, with 10 bases lining up with TRBD1. V trimming: 2 bases; J trimming: 7 bases; junction bases outside the gene matches: 5. The V gene's germline CDR1 is MGHRA and CDR2 YSYEKL. The CDR3 has 14 amino acids. The DNA of the CDR3 is TGCGCCAGCAGCCAACCGGGACAGGGGAGTGAGCAGTACTTC. It yields the protein CASSQPGQGSEQYF.

This clone has a handful of counts. This chain joins TRBV18 and TRBJ1-3; D is unresolved. CDR3 size: 14 residues. The V end was cut by 3 bases, the J end by 1 base, with 7 bases between. Germline values: CDR1 KGHSH, CDR2 LQKENI. In DNA, the CDR3 is TGTGCCAGCTCACCGCAGGCTTCTGGAAACACCATATATTTT. This sequence encodes CASSPQASGNTIYF.

The V gene is TRBV9, the J gene TRBJ1-1; a weak D match, TRBD1 (6 bases). Trimming took 4 bases from V and 10 from J, leaving 23 bases between them. The CDR3 extends over 15 amino acids. Germline CDR1 SGDLS, CDR2 YYNGEE. CDR3 sequence reads: CASSPNLGGSWGAFF. The CDR3, as DNA: TGTGCCAGCAGCCCCAATTTAGGGGGTTCATGGGGAGCTTTCTTT.

Sample share makes this clone large. V usage is TRBV7-6 and J usage is TRBJ1-3; 7 bases line up with TRBD1. Germline CDR1 SGHVS, CDR2 FNYEAQ. J gave up 0 bases and V 5 bases, and 7 bases lay outside the gene matches. CDR3 length equals 16 residues. The CDR3 region has the DNA TGTGCCAGCAGCAGCCCCGGACAGGACTCTGGAAACACCATATATTTT. Residues: CASSSPGQDSGNTIYF. The variable domain in full, completed from reference TRBV7-6 and TRBJ1-3, reads GAGVSQSPRYKVTKRGQDVALRCDPISGHVSLYWYRQALGQGPEFLTYFNYEAQQDKSGLPNDRFSAERPEGSISTLTIQRTEQRDSAMYRCASSSPGQDSGNTIYFGEGSWLTVV.

The V and J genes are TRBV5-1 and TRBJ1-3, with D perhaps TRBD1 (6 bases). Deletions cut 0 bases from V and 6 bases from J, with 13 bases between. The CDR3 has 15 residues. Germline CDR1 SGHRS, CDR2 YFSETQ. The CDR3, as DNA: TGCGCCAGCAGCTTGGAAAGGGGGAACCTAAACACCATATATTTT. Translated, it gives CASSLERGNLNTIYF.

V usage is TRBV11-2 and J usage is TRBJ1-3, with TRBD1 matching over 9 bases. This CDR3 is 16 amino acids long. The junction had 9 bases not matched to a gene; V was cut back by 5 bases and J by 4 bases. Germline V gene sequence: CDR1 SGHAT, CDR2 FQNNGV. CDR3: CASSLGQGSIGNTIYF. The CDR3, as DNA: TGTGCCAGCAGCCTAGGACAGGGGAGTATAGGAAACACCATATATTTT.

The rearrangement uses TRBV29-1 and TRBJ2-6, with a tentative D call TRBD2 (5 bases). The V end lost 7 bases, the J end lost 4 bases, and 8 bases lay between the germline ends. Germline CDR1 reads SQVTM; CDR2 reads ANQGSEA. This CDR3 spans 12 amino acids. In DNA, the CDR3 is TGCAGCGCGTCGGGAGGGGCCAACGTCCTGACTTTC. Its protein is CSASGGANVLTF.

The V and J genes are TRBV19 and TRBJ2-1, with 10 bases fitting TRBD1. V shed 4 bases and J 5 bases; nucleotides not matched to a gene: 8. The germline V gene encodes CDR1 LNHDA and CDR2 SQIVND (reference sequence). CDR3 length equals 16 residues. The CDR3, as DNA: TGTGCCAGTAGTAGGAGAGGGACAGGGGACGACAATGAGCAGTTCTTC. This codes for CASSRRGTGDDNEQFF.

This chain uses TRBV24-1 with TRBJ1-4, with D possibly being TRBD1 (6 bases). CDR3 size: 14 residues. Germline V gives CDR1 KGHDR, CDR2 SFDVKD. The V end lost 5 bases, the J end lost 8 bases, and 14 bases lay between the germline ends. The CDR3 is CATSGTGPWEKLFF. The CDR3 DNA sequence: TGTGCCACCAGTGGCACAGGGCCCTGGGAAAAACTGTTTTTT.